One sample yielded the 27 T cell receptor beta chains listed below, sequenced in a study of OX40 agonist ivuxolimab in advanced cancers. Clones were sequenced by immunoSEQ multiplex PCR, and TCRdb holds only the in-frame ones, with some missing. The sample has around 18,000 clones, around 69% seen once. The sample consisted of CD4+ or CD8+ T cells sorted from blood, taken in a trial of the OX40 agonist ivuxolimab. These receptor sequences come from an adult with an advanced solid tumor such as melanoma, head and neck, liver or kidney cancer.

The V and J genes are TRBV27 and TRBJ1-5, with D possibly being TRBD1 (5 bases). V gave up 2 bases and J gave up 8 bases, with 10 bases separating them. The CDR3 is 13 amino acids. CDR1 and CDR2 from the germline V gene are MNHEY and SMNVEV (reference sequence). The CDR3 reads CASSLTGLEPQHF. CDR3 sequence (DNA): TGTGCCAGCAGTTTAACGGGGCTCGAGCCCCAGCATTTT.

This clone was found a few times. CDR3 coding DNA: TGCGCCAGCAGCCTGGCCACAGGGTCCAATCAGCCCCAGCATTTT. Encoded protein: CASSLATGSNQPQHF. The chain links TRBV4-1 to TRBJ1-5; perhaps TRBD1 as D (6 bases). Germline V lookup: CDR1 MGHRA, CDR2 YSYEKL. The CDR3 loop spans 15 amino acids. V lost 4 bases and J 3 bases, leaving 13 bases between the germline ends.

This chain joins TRBV11-2 and TRBJ1-4; D is ambiguous. Germline V gene lookup returns CDR1 SGHAT and CDR2 FQNNGV. The CDR3 length is 14 residues. Between the trimmed V and J ends, which lost 1 base and 3 bases, there was a span of 6 bases. DNA for the CDR3: TGTGCCAGCAGCTTAGGCCAGGCTAATGAAAAACTGTTTTTT. Translating gives CASSLGQANEKLFF.

This clone was detected a few times. The chain couples TRBV6-4 to TRBJ1-2, with D tentatively TRBD1 (6 bases). Germline-derived CDR1 and CDR2 are MRHNA and SNTAGT. Trimming removed 3 bases at V and 2 bases at J, with 10 bases between. This CDR3 is built from 14 residues. In DNA, the CDR3 is TGTGCCAGCAGTGAAGGGACAAAGAACTATGGCTACACCTTC. It specifies CASSEGTKNYGYTF.

This clone was counted once. V usage is TRBV4-1 and J usage is TRBJ1-1; D gene ambiguous. Germline V CDR1 and CDR2: MGHRA, YSYEKL. Trimming shortened V by 3 bases and J by 1 base, and 12 bases separated the two germline ends. The length of the CDR3 is 15 residues. CDR3 residues: CASSHSDTANTEAFF. As DNA, the CDR3 is TGCGCCAGCAGCCACAGCGACACCGCGAACACTGAAGCTTTCTTT.

The chain uses TRBV21-1 and TRBJ2-1; TRBD2, the table's D call, was not compared with the DNA. TRBV21-1 is designated a pseudogene. The CDR3 consists of 16 residues. The chain's CDR3 is CASSKVAGEFGHEQFF. For the CDR3, the DNA is TGTGCCAGCAGCAAAGTAGCGGGAGAGTTCGGTCACGAGCAGTTCTTC.

This chain joins TRBV6-6 and TRBJ1-1, with TRBD1 as a possible D gene (6 bases). The CDR3 extends over 13 amino acids. The V gene lost 2 bases and the J gene lost 4 bases, with 8 bases spanning the gap. CDR1 is MNHNY and CDR2 is SVGAGI in the germline V gene (reference sequence). This CDR3 reads CASSYLGGTEAFF. The CDR3 DNA reads as TGTGCCAGCAGTTACCTAGGGGGCACTGAAGCTTTCTTT.

The chain links TRBV27 to TRBJ2-1; 8 bases line up with TRBD2. Trimming removed 2 bases from V and 7 bases from J; junction bases left unmatched: 4. The germline gives CDR1 MNHEY, CDR2 SMNVEV (reference sequence). The CDR3 runs 14 residues. The CDR3 region has the DNA TGTGCCAGCAGTTTAAGCGCTAGCGGGAATGAGCAGTTCTTC. Translating it yields CASSLSASGNEQFF.

By its share, this clone is medium-sized. The chain joins TRBV27 to TRBJ1-2, with D perhaps matching TRBD1 (5 bases). Between the trimmed V and J ends, which lost 6 bases and 4 bases, there was a span of 12 bases. CDR1 and CDR2 (germline): MNHEY, SMNVEV (reference sequence). The CDR3 length is 13 residues. CDR3 DNA: TGTGCCAGCAGCTTGGGACGGTCCTATGGCTACACCTTC. Translation gives CASSLGRSYGYTF.

The genes are TRBV6-6 and TRBJ1-5; the D gene is possibly TRBD1 (5 bases). The CDR3 extends over 14 amino acids. Looked up from germline, CDR1 is MNHNY and CDR2 is SVGAGI (reference sequence). The V gene lost 6 bases and the J gene lost 0 bases, with 9 bases spanning the gap. The CDR3 nucleotides are TGTGCCAGCAGCGGGGACGGTAGCAATCAGCCCCAGCATTTT. Translating gives CASSGDGSNQPQHF.

This rearrangement joins TRBV28 to TRBJ1-5; no definite D call. The CDR3 covers 13 residues. Per the germline V gene, CDR1 is MDHEN and CDR2 is SYDVKM. V lost 1 base, J lost 12 bases, and 13 bases lay in between. The chain's CDR3 is CASSLSSFNLQHF. CDR3 DNA: TGTGCCAGCAGTTTATCGTCCTTTAATCTCCAGCATTTT.

This rearrangement joins TRBV10-3 to TRBJ2-7; TRBD2 agrees at 10 bases. The germline V gene has CDR1 ENHRY and CDR2 SYGVKD. Trimming at V came to 10 bases and at J to 3 bases, leaving 9 bases not matched to a gene. The CDR3 runs to 14 residues. DNA for the CDR3: TGTGCCACGTCTAGCGGGAGTTTAGACTACGAGCAGTACTTC. Residues: CATSSGSLDYEQYF.

This clone was seen once. This chain uses TRBV18 with TRBJ2-5; 7 bases agree with TRBD1. This CDR3 comprises 13 residues. Germline V gene sequence: CDR1 KGHSH, CDR2 LQKENI. Germline trimming cut 2 bases from V and 3 bases from J; bases unmatched to any gene: 0. The CDR3 DNA reads TGTGCCAGCTCACCAGACAGGGAAGAGACCCAGTACTTC. Translated, it gives CASSPDREETQYF.

The rearrangement links TRBV27 to TRBJ2-1; D gene uncertain. Germline lookup yields CDR1 MNHEY and CDR2 SMNVEV (reference sequence). With 3 bases removed from V and 2 bases from J, the gap between germline ends came to 8 bases. CDR3 length equals 14 residues. The CDR3 here is CASSLSSTYNEQFF. The CDR3, as DNA: TGTGCCAGCAGTTTGTCTTCTACCTACAATGAGCAGTTCTTC.

This clone has only a few counts. V is TRBV2 and J is TRBJ2-3; TRBD2 is a possible D gene (7 bases). V was clipped by 1 base and J by 3 bases, with 11 bases between them. This CDR3 has 15 amino acids. CDR1 is SNHLY and CDR2 is FYNNEI in the germline V gene. CDR3 sequence (DNA): TGTGCCAGCAGTGAAGGGGGGGGCACGACAGATACGCAGTATTTT. Encoded protein: CASSEGGGTTDTQYF.

The chain links TRBV6-1 to TRBJ2-7, with 10 nucleotides matching TRBD1. The CDR3 loop spans 15 amino acids. In germline, CDR1 is MNHNS, CDR2 SASEGT. The junction had 5 bases not matched to a gene; V was cut back by 1 base and J by 5 bases. CDR3 nucleotide sequence: TGTGCCAGCAGTGAAGTCTGGACAGGGGGACACGAGCAGTACTTC. This encodes CASSEVWTGGHEQYF.

The genes are TRBV11-1 and TRBJ2-1; unclear D gene. The CDR3 length is 11 residues. Trimming removed 5 bases from V and 7 bases from J, with 6 bases in between. Per germline, CDR1 SGHAT and CDR2 FQDESV (reference sequence). The CDR3 is CASSQKNEQFF. The CDR3 nucleotides read TGTGCCAGCAGCCAGAAGAATGAGCAGTTCTTC.

This clone was observed a handful of times. The chain recombines TRBV27 with TRBJ1-1; 10 nucleotides line up with TRBD1. This CDR3 is built from 15 residues. The germline V gene encodes CDR1 MNHEY and CDR2 SMNVEV (reference sequence). J gave up 3 bases and V 3 bases, and 4 bases lay outside the gene matches. CDR3 nucleotides: TGTGCCAGCAGTTTGACAGGGGGCCCGGACACTGAAGCTTTCTTT. Protein product: CASSLTGGPDTEAFF.

This clone was found once. The V call is TRBV19, the J call TRBJ2-3; 8 bases are a match to TRBD2. CDR3 length: 15 amino acids. The junction had 14 bases not matched to a gene; V was cut back by 11 bases and J by 4 bases. CDR1 is LNHDA and CDR2 is SQIVND in the germline V gene (reference sequence). For the CDR3, the DNA is TGTGCCTCCGCAGCTGCAGCGGGAGATGCAGATACGCAGTATTTT. Translating gives CASAAAAGDADTQYF. The full variable domain, with the rest looked up from reference TRBV19 and TRBJ2-3, is DGGITQSPKYLFRKEGQNVTLSCEQNLNHDAMYWYRQDPGQGLRLIYYSQIVNDFQKGDIAEGYSVSREKKESFPLTVTSAQKNPTAFYLCASAAAAGDADTQYFGPGTRLTVL.

The genes are TRBV13 and TRBJ2-2, with TRBD1 identical over 7 bases. The CDR3 totals 15 residues. The V gene's germline CDR1 is PRHDT and CDR2 FYEKMQ (reference sequence). Trimming took 5 bases from V and 5 from J; bases not matched to a gene: 8. This chain's CDR3 is CASSRPGDSTGELFF. The CDR3 nucleotides read TGTGCCAGCAGCCGGCCCGGGGACAGTACCGGGGAGCTGTTTTTT.

The DNA of the CDR3 is TGTGCCAGTGGACAGGGAGATGGCTACACCTTC. It codes for CASGQGDGYTF. V usage is TRBV6-1 and J usage is TRBJ1-2, with 8 positions matching TRBD1. The CDR3 runs 11 residues. The V and J ends lost 9 bases and 6 bases, in that order; junction bases with no gene match: 3. The V gene's germline CDR1 is MNHNS and CDR2 SASEGT.

A note on this clone: At one of its ends the junction is not consistent with the germline gene, which may arise from a read error. This sample includes further DNA sequences coding for the same CDR3. This rearrangement joins TRBV7-7 to TRBJ2-5, with 8 nucleotides matching TRBD1. Per germline, CDR1 SSHAT and CDR2 FNYEAQ (reference sequence). This CDR3 is built from 15 residues. Here the CDR3 DNA reads TGTGCTAGCAGCTTAGGACAGGGCAAGCAAGAGACCCAGTACTTC. Amino acids: CASSLGQGKQETQYF.

The chain links TRBV11-3 to TRBJ2-1; 11 bases are shared with TRBD2. Trimming took 1 base from V and 8 from J; bases not matched to a gene: 10. CDR1 is SGHNT and CDR2 is YENEEA in the germline V gene. The CDR3 loop spans 17 amino acids. The CDR3 DNA sequence: TGTGCCAGCAGCTTAGGCGAGACTAGCGGGGCGTCGGATGAGCAGTTCTTC. It is translated as CASSLGETSGASDEQFF. Using reference TRBV11-3 and TRBJ2-1 for the parts outside the CDR3, the full variable domain is EAGVVQSPRYKIIEKKQPVAFWCNPISGHNTLYWYLQNLGQGPELLIRYENEEAVDDSQLPKDRFSAERLKGVDSTLKIQPAELGDSAVYLCASSLGETSGASDEQFFGPGTRLTVL.

The J gene is TRBJ2-7, the V gene TRBV19; 12 nucleotides agree with TRBD2. Germline CDR1 reads LNHDA; CDR2 reads SQIVND (reference sequence). CDR3 size: 18 residues. J was trimmed by 1 base and V by 1 base; bases with no gene match: 8. In DNA form, the CDR3 reads TGTGCCAGTAGTATAGCGGATTCTGGACTAGCGGGGTCCTACGAGCAGTACTTC. This translates into CASSIADSGLAGSYEQYF.

V is TRBV18 and J is TRBJ2-1, with TRBD2 matching 12 bases. J lost 5 bases, V lost 3 bases, and 2 bases had no gene match. Germline V CDR1 and CDR2: KGHSH, LQKENI. The CDR3 spans 15 residues. The CDR3, as DNA: TGTGCCAGCTCACCCAGGACTAGCGGGGACAATGAGCAGTTCTTC. Its protein is CASSPRTSGDNEQFF.

This clone occurred once. V usage is TRBV6-5 and J usage is TRBJ2-3; 11 bases line up with TRBD2. This CDR3 is built from 15 residues. Looked up from germline, CDR1 is MNHEY and CDR2 is SVGAGI. The ends lost 6 bases at V and 4 bases at J; junction bases unmatched: 6. CDR3 DNA sequence: TGTGCCAGCAGGGTAGCGGGAGGGCCCCCAGATACGCAGTATTTT. As protein: CASRVAGGPPDTQYF.

This clone was picked up a small number of times. V usage is TRBV27 and J usage is TRBJ1-2; D gene uncertain. Germline V gives CDR1 MNHEY, CDR2 SMNVEV (reference sequence). The CDR3 length is 13 residues. V lost 2 bases, J lost 4 bases, and 8 bases lay in between. CDR3 in amino acids: CASSLKAAYGYTF. CDR3 sequence (DNA): TGTGCCAGCAGTTTAAAGGCAGCCTATGGCTACACCTTC.